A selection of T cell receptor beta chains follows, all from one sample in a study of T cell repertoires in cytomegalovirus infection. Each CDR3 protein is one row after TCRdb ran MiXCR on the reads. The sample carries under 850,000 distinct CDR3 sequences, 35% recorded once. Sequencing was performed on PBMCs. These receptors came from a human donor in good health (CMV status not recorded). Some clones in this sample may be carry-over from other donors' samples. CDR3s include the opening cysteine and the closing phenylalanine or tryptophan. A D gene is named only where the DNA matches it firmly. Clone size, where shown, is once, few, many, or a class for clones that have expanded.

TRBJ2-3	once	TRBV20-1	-	TGCAGTGCCAGACTCCAGGGGAGTAGAGATACGCAGTATTTT	CSARLQGSRDTQYF
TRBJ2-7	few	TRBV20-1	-	TGCAGTGCTAGAGATGCGGGGCGCTACGAGCAGTACTTC	CSARDAGRYEQYF
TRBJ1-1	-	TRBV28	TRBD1	TGTGCCAGCAGAACAGGGGTTGGTACTGAAGCTTTCTTT	CASRTGVGTEAFF
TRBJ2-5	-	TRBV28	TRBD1	TGTGCCAGCAGACGGACAGGGATGTCGGAGACCCAGTACTTC	CASRRTGMSETQYF
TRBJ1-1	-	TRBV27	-	TGTGCCAGCAGCGGGCACGGGAACACTGAAGCTTTCTTT	CASSGHGNTEAFF
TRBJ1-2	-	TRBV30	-	TGTGCCTGGAGTGTACGGACAATGAAAGGCTACACCTTC	CAWSVRTMKGYTF
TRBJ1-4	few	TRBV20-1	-	TGCAGTGCTAGAGGGTCGGGGCGTGTGGATGAAAAACTGTTTTTT	CSARGSGRVDEKLFF
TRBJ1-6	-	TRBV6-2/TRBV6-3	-	TGTGCCAGCAGTTACCCCGGCGGCAATTCACCCCTCCACTTT	CASSYPGGNSPLHF
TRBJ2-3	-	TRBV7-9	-	TGTGCCAGCAGCTTCCCCAGGGGTCTCCCCCCCGATACGCAGTATTTT	CASSFPRGLPPDTQYF
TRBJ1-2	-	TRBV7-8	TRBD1	TGTGCCAGCAGCTTAGGGTCGGGACAGAACTATGGCTACAACTTC	CASSLGSGQNYGYNF
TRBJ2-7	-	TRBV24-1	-	TGTGCCACCAGTGATATGGGATCCACCGAGCAGTACTTC	CATSDMGSTEQYF
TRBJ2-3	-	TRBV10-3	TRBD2	TGTGCCAGTAGCGGGATCACAGATACGCAGTATTTT	CASSGITDTQYF
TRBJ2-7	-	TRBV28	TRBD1	TGTGCCAGCACCTCAACGGGACAGGCCTACGAGCAGTACTTC	CASTSTGQAYEQYF